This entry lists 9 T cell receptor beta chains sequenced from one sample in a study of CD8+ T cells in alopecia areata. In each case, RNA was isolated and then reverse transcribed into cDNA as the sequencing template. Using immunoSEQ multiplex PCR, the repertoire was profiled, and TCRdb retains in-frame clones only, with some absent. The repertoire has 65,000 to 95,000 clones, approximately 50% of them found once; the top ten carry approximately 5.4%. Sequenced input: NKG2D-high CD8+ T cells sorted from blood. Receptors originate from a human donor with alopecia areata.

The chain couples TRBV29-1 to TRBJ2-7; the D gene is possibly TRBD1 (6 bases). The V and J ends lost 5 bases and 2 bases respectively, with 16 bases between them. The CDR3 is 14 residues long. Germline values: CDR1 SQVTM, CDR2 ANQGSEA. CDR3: CSVPSRGDPYEQYF. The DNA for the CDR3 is TGCAGCGTTCCAAGCAGGGGCGACCCCTACGAGCAGTACTTC.

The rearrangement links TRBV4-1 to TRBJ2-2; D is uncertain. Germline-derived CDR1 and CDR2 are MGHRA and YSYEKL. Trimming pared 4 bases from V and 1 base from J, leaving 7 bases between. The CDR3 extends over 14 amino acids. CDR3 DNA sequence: TGCGCCAGCAGCCGCGTGGGGAACACCGGGGAGCTGTTTTTT. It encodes CASSRVGNTGELFF.

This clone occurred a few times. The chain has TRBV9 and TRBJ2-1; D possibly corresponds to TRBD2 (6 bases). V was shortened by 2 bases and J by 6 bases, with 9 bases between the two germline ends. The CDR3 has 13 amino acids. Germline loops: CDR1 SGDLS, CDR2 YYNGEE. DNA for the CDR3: TGTGCCAGCAGCGTGGACGGGGGCAATGAGCAGTTCTTC. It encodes CASSVDGGNEQFF.

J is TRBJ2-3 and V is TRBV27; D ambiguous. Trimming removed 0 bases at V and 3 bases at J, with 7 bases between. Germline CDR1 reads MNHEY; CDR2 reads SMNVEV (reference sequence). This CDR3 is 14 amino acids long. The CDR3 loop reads CASSLSAGTDTQYF. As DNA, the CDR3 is TGTGCCAGCAGTTTATCGGCAGGAACAGATACGCAGTATTTT.

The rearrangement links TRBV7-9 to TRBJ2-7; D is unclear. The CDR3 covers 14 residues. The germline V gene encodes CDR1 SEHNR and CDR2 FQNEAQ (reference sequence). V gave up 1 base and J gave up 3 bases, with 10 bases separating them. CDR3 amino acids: CASSLEGSLYEQYF. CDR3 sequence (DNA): TGTGCCAGCAGCTTAGAGGGTAGTCTCTACGAGCAGTACTTC.

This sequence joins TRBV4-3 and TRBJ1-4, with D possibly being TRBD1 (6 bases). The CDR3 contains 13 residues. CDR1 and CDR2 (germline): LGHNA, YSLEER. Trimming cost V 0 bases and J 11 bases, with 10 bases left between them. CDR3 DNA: TGCGCCAGCAGCCAAGACCAGGGGTATAAACTGTTTTTT. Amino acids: CASSQDQGYKLFF.

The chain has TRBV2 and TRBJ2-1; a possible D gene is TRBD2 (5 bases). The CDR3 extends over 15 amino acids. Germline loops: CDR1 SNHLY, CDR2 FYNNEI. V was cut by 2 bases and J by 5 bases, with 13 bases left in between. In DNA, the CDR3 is TGTGCCAGCAGTGAATTAGAGGGAATAAACAATGAGCAGTTCTTC. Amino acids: CASSELEGINNEQFF.

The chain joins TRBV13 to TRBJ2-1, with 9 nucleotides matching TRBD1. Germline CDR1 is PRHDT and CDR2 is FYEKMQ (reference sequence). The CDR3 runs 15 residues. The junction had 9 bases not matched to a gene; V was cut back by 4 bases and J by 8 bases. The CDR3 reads CASSSRDRDFDEQFF. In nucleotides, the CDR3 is TGTGCCAGCAGCTCCCGGGACAGGGATTTCGATGAGCAGTTCTTC. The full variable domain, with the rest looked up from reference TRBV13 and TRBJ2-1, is AAGVIQSPRHLIKEKRETATLKCYPIPRHDTVYWYQQGPGQDPQFLISFYEKMQSDKGSIPDRFSAQQFSDYHSELNMSSLELGDSALYFCASSSRDRDFDEQFFGPGTRLTVL.

CDR3 amino acids: CASTLWREYHEQYF. The CDR3 region has the DNA TGTGCCAGCACCCTTTGGCGGGAGTACCACGAGCAGTACTTC. The chain joins TRBV28 to TRBJ2-7; TRBD2 agrees at 7 bases. CDR1 and CDR2 from the germline V gene are MDHEN and SYDVKM. There are 14 residues in the CDR3. V shed 7 bases and J 5 bases; nucleotides not matched to a gene: 11.